Listed below are T cell receptor beta chains from one sample, sequenced in a study of relationships among human T cell subsets. MiXCR was run by TCRdb on the multiplex PCR reads, yielding one entry per CDR3 protein. The repertoire includes under 15,000 distinct CDR3 sequences, roughly 65% of them detected once, and approximately 30% sits in the top ten. The specimen was CD4+ Th1 cells sorted from blood. Every receptor here comes from a man in his forties in good health. CDR3s include the opening cysteine and the closing phenylalanine or tryptophan. The order of the fields is V gene, clone size, J gene, D gene, CDR3 protein, CDR3 DNA. D genes are given only for firm matches. Clone size is not always given. Where it is, it says once, few, many or a class for expanded clones.

TRBV11-2	.	TRBJ2-5	TRBD2	CASSHGTSGETQYF	TGTGCCAGCAGCCATGGGACTAGCGGAGAGACCCAGTACTTC
TRBV4-1	.	TRBJ2-7	.	CASSQDPNSYEQYF	TGCGCCAGCAGCCAAGATCCCAACTCCTACGAGCAGTACTTC
TRBV20-1	.	TRBJ2-7	TRBD2	CSAYPGLAGLYEQYF	TGCAGTGCTTACCCCGGACTAGCGGGACTCTACGAGCAGTACTTC
TRBV28	.	TRBJ2-7	.	CASSSPTATYEQYF	TGTGCCAGCAGCTCCCCCACAGCTACCTACGAGCAGTACTTC
TRBV11-3	few	TRBJ2-5	.	CASSLGRATQYF	TGTGCCAGCAGCCTTGGGCGCGCGACCCAGTACTTC
TRBV7-9	.	TRBJ2-3	TRBD2	CASSPTKGLASDTQYF	TGTGCCAGCAGCCCTACAAAGGGACTAGCCTCGGATACGCAGTATTTT
TRBV20-1	.	TRBJ2-5	TRBD2	CSASWASGLSRETQYF	TGCAGTGCTAGTTGGGCTAGCGGGTTGAGTAGAGAGACCCAGTACTTC
TRBV5-1	.	TRBJ2-1	.	CASSPRSSSYNEQFF	TGCGCCAGCAGCCCCCGGAGTAGCTCCTACAATGAGCAGTTCTTC
TRBV10-3	.	TRBJ2-1	.	CAISRTRGNEQFF	TGTGCCATCAGCCGGACTAGGGGGAATGAGCAGTTCTTC
TRBV28	.	TRBJ2-7	TRBD2	CAATSGSVSAYEQYF	TGTGCCGCGACTAGCGGGAGCGTCAGCGCCTACGAGCAGTACTTC
TRBV13	.	TRBJ2-2	.	CASSLARAGELFF	TGTGCCAGCAGCTTAGCGAGGGCCGGGGAGCTGTTTTTT
TRBV11-2	.	TRBJ2-3	.	CASSYRTDTQCF	TGTGCCAGCAGCTATCGCACAGATACGCAGTGTTTT
TRBV7-9	.	TRBJ2-3	.	CASSLAVSTDTQYF	TGTGCCAGCAGCTTAGCTGTTAGCACAGATACGCAGTATTTT
TRBV5-1	.	TRBJ2-5	.	CASSLEGGETQYF	TGCGCCAGCAGCTTGGAGGGAGGCGAGACCCAGTACTTC
TRBV10-3	.	TRBJ2-5	TRBD2	CAISQGPGGKETQYF	TGTGCCATTTCCCAAGGTCCCGGGGGGAAAGAGACCCAGTACTTC
TRBV4-1	.	TRBJ2-4	.	CASSQEQVSKNIQYF	TGCGCCAGCAGCCAAGAGCAGGTTAGCAAAAACATTCAGTACTTC
TRBV29-1	.	TRBJ2-3	TRBD2	CSVVWDYRVPDTQYF	TGCAGCGTTGTATGGGACTACCGGGTACCAGATACGCAGTATTTT
TRBV28	.	TRBJ1-2	.	CASSLTGPGPYGYTF	TGTGCCAGCAGTTTAACTGGCCCCGGCCCTTATGGCTACACCTTC
TRBV28	few	TRBJ2-1	TRBD1	CASSSSTGRYNEQFF	TGTGCCAGCAGTTCCTCGACAGGGCGCTACAATGAGCAGTTCTTC
TRBV11-2	.	TRBJ2-7	.	CASSFLRGGLYEQYF	TGTGCCAGCAGCTTCCTCCGAGGAGGACTCTACGAGCAGTACTTC
TRBV5-1	.	TRBJ2-6	TRBD1	CASSSSGQALSGANVLTF	TGCGCCAGCAGCTCTTCGGGACAGGCCCTGTCTGGGGCCAACGTCCTGACTTTC
TRBV5-4	.	TRBJ1-2	.	CASSLDNANYGYTF	TGTGCCAGCAGCTTAGACAACGCTAACTATGGCTACACCTTC
TRBV3-1	few	TRBJ1-2	TRBD1	CASSPRQGALRGYTF	TGTGCCAGCAGCCCTCGACAGGGAGCACTTCGAGGCTACACCTTC
TRBV10-3	.	TRBJ2-1	TRBD2	CATGRAVFNEQFF	TGTGCCACCGGGAGGGCCGTTTTTAATGAGCAGTTCTTC
TRBV28	.	TRBJ1-1	.	CASSWTDSNTEAFF	TGTGCCAGCAGTTGGACAGACTCGAACACTGAAGCTTTCTTT
TRBV7-2	few	TRBJ2-7	.	CASSFWGRGVQCEQYF	TGTGCCAGCAGCTTTTGGGGCAGAGGGGTCCAATGCGAGCAGTACTTC
TRBV14	.	TRBJ2-6	TRBD1	CASSLRTGGSGANVLTF	TGTGCCAGCAGCCTTCGGACAGGGGGATCTGGGGCCAACGTCCTGACTTTC
TRBV5-1	.	TRBJ2-3	TRBD1	CASSRDRGTDTQYF	TGCGCCAGCAGCCGGGACAGGGGCACAGATACGCAGTATTTT
TRBV7-3	few	TRBJ1-1	.	CASSLRRVGTEAFF	TGTGCCAGCAGCTTAAGAAGGGTGGGCACTGAAGCTTTCTTT
TRBV4-2	.	TRBJ2-7	.	CASSPETGPSYEQYF	TGTGCCAGCAGCCCGGAGACAGGCCCGTCCTACGAGCAGTACTTC
TRBV2	once	TRBJ2-6	.	CASTRGVLGANVLTF	TGTGCCAGCACCAGGGGAGTTCTTGGGGCCAACGTCCTGACTTTC
TRBV10-1	once	TRBJ2-2	TRBD2	CASSDNGGITGELFF	TGCGCCAGCAGTGATAACGGGGGGATCACCGGGGAGCTGTTTTTT
TRBV20-1	.	TRBJ1-5	TRBD1	CSARQTGTGSEPQHF	TGCAGTGCTAGACAAACCGGGACAGGGTCTGAGCCCCAGCATTTT
TRBV12-3/TRBV12-4	.	TRBJ2-5	TRBD1	CASSVGQGTMKTQYF	TGTGCCAGCAGTGTTGGACAGGGGACGATGAAGACCCAGTACTTC
TRBV27	.	TRBJ1-2	.	CASSLYSTLGGYGYTF	TGTGCCAGCAGTTTATACTCGACCCTGGGAGGCTATGGCTACACCTTC
TRBV6-5	.	TRBJ1-1	.	CASSYGRSTEAFF	TGTGCCAGCAGTTACGGACGGAGCACTGAAGCTTTCTTT
TRBV2	few	TRBJ2-1	.	CASALFEYNEQFF	TGTGCCAGCGCCCTTTTTGAGTACAATGAGCAGTTCTTC
TRBV7-9	few	TRBJ2-3	.	CASGADRTDTQYF	TGTGCCAGCGGGGCTGATCGGACAGATACGCAGTATTTT
TRBV27	.	TRBJ2-5	TRBD2	CASSLSLAGGTQYF	TGTGCCAGCAGTTTAAGTCTAGCGGGGGGGACCCAGTACTTC
TRBV28	.	TRBJ2-1	TRBD2	CACAGAPRNEQFF	TGTGCCTGCGCGGGAGCGCCCCGCAATGAGCAGTTCTTC
TRBV29-1	.	TRBJ2-5	.	CSVEKNLGETQYF	TGCAGCGTTGAAAAAAACTTGGGAGAGACCCAGTACTTC
TRBV28	.	TRBJ1-2	.	CASSLSGEYGYTF	TGTGCCAGCAGTTTGTCAGGAGAATATGGCTACACCTTC
TRBV7-3	.	TRBJ2-3	.	CASSDGLKDTQYF	TGTGCCAGCAGCGACGGACTGAAAGATACGCAGTATTTT
TRBV5-1	few	TRBJ2-1	TRBD2	CASRFVLAGGQDEQFF	TGCGCCAGCAGATTCGTTCTAGCGGGGGGCCAGGATGAGCAGTTCTTC
TRBV12-3/TRBV12-4	.	TRBJ2-1	TRBD2	CASSMTSGSSYNEQFF	TGTGCCAGCAGTATGACTAGCGGGAGCTCCTACAATGAGCAGTTCTTC
TRBV5-1	.	TRBJ2-7	.	CASSTQSTGSSYEQYF	TGCGCCAGCTCCACGCAGAGTACAGGGAGCTCCTACGAGCAGTACTTC
TRBV25-1	.	TRBJ1-4	.	CASSSIPGQGREKLFF	TGCGCCAGCAGCTCTATACCCGGGCAGGGGCGTGAAAAACTGTTTTTT
TRBV7-9	.	TRBJ2-5	TRBD1	CASSSPDRVKGETQYF	TGTGCCAGCAGTTCCCCAGACAGGGTTAAGGGGGAGACCCAGTACTTC
TRBV28	.	TRBJ1-2	.	CASSFTQLLYGYTF	TGTGCCAGCAGTTTTACCCAGCTCCTCTATGGCTACACCTTC